This TCR beta chain was found in a study of post-analysis software for immune sequencing data. Study-level background: Some patients lacked subtype; others had relapsing-remitting, secondary progressive or progressive-relapsing disease.

The table lists this clonotype with a few counts. Antigen: not known. The authors incorporated unique molecular identifiers into the TCR beta cDNA libraries. With roughly 0.85 to 11 million T cells as the source, approximately 500,000 cDNA molecules resulted. One entry per CDR3 protein results from TCRdb running MiXCR on the PCR reads. The sample lists around 200,000 distinct CDR3 sequences, 25% to 35% seen once, with about 3.4% in the top ten. Findings and limits, study-wide: There was significantly lower normalized Chao1 diversity in multiple sclerosis patients than in controls. Strong co-clustering by F measure was seen for same-batch samples.

The sample was blood. The receptor comes from a girl under 18 with multiple sclerosis.

The DNA of the CDR3 is TGTGCCAGCAGTCCCGACACCCCAGGGGAAAAACTGTTTTTT. This translates into CASSPDTPGEKLFF. The genes are TRBV2 and TRBJ1-4, with a weak D call TRBD1 (5 bases). The V gene's germline CDR1 is SNHLY and CDR2 FYNNEI. Trimming took 5 bases from V and 8 from J, leaving 15 bases between them. This CDR3 comprises 14 residues.